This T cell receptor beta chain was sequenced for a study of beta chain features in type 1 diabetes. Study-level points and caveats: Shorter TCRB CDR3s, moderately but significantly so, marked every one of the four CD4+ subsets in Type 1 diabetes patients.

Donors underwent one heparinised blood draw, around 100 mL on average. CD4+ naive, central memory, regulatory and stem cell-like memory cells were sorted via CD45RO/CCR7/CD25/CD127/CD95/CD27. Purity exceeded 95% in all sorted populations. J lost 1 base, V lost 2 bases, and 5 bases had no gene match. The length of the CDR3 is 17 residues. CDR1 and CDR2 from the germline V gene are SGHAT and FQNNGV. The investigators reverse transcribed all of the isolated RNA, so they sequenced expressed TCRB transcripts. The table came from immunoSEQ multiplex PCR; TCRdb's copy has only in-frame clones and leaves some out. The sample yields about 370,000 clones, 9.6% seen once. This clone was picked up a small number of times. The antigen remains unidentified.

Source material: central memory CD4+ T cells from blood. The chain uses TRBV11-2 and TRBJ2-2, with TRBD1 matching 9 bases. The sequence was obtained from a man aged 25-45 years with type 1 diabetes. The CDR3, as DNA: TGTGCCAGCAGCTTAAGCCCGGGACAGGGGAACACCGGGGAGCTGTTTTTT. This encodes CASSLSPGQGNTGELFF.